This T cell receptor (beta chain) is drawn from a study of Ad26.COV2.S vaccination and SARS-CoV-2 variants. Study summary: Donor allocation was to the COV1001 Ad26.COV2.S trial arm. Ad26.COV2.S given intramuscularly, once or twice 56 days apart.

The V gene lost 5 bases and the J gene lost 7 bases, with 15 bases spanning the gap. Germline-derived CDR1 and CDR2 are SGHTA and FQGTGA. This CDR3 has 14 residues. TCRdb keeps only in-frame clones here, not all; method: immunoSEQ multiplex PCR. This sample has about 350,000 clones, with about 85% found just once. Treatment indicated: 15 to 20 received Ad26.COV2.S at low or high dose, single or two shots; roughly 5 received placebo; per-sample allocation not given. All samples were drawn on day 63, counting from the first vaccine or placebo injection. Expressing Wuhan-strain SARS-CoV-2 spike, an Ad26 vector served as the vaccine.

This TCR was sampled from a person aged 18-65 years who received the Ad26.COV2.S COVID-19 vaccine or a placebo. The sequencing used peripheral blood, collected in a trial of Ad26.COV2.S vaccine versus placebo. The chain has TRBV7-3 and TRBJ2-1; D is uncertain. CDR3 in amino acids: CASSPTVAANEQFF. The CDR3 coding sequence is TGTGCCAGCAGCCCGACGGTGGCCGCGAATGAGCAGTTCTTC.